The subject of this entry is one T cell receptor beta chain. The source of the sample is a study of blood T cell repertoires in COVID-19. For the study at large: Sample material is recorded as cDNA or gDNA derived from T cells, B-cell-depleted T cells, or PBMCs.

The CDR3 is made up of 18 amino acids. Germline CDR1 is SGHTA and CDR2 is FQGNSA. The ends were cut back, 4 bases at V and 0 bases at J, with 19 bases in the middle. Assay used: immunoSEQ multiplex PCR; TCRdb lists only in-frame clones, some missing. The table has about 180,000 clones, around 87% seen once. The specimen was peripheral blood. The sequence was obtained from a woman in her 70s with COVID-19, enrolled during active disease. The chain couples TRBV7-2 to TRBJ1-3; maybe TRBD1 (5 bases). The CDR3, as DNA: TGTGCCAGCAGCTCACTCCAAGGGGCTGGGTTCTCTGGAAACACCATATATTTT. As protein: CASSSLQGAGFSGNTIYF.